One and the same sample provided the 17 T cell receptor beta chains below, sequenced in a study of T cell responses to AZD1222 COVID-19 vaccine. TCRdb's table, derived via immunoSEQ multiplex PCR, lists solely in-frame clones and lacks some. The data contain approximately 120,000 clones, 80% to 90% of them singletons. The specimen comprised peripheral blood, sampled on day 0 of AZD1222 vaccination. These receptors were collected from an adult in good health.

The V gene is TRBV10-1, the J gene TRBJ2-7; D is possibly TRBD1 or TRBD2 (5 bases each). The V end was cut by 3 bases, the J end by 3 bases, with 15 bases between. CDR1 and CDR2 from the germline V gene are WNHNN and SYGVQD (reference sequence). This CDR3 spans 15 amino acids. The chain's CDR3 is CASSDSGTTYYEQYF. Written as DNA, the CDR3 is TGCGCCAGCAGTGATTCCGGGACGACTTACTACGAGCAGTACTTC.

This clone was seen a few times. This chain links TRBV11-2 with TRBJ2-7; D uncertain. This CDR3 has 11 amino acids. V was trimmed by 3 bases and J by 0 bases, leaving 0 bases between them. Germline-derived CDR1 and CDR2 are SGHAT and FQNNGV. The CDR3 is CASSFSYEQYF. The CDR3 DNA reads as TGTGCCAGCAGCTTCTCCTACGAGCAGTACTTC. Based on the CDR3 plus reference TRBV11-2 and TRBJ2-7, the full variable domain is EAGVAQSPRYKIIEKRQSVAFWCNPISGHATLYWYQQILGQGPKLLIQFQNNGVVDDSQLPKDRFSAERLKGVDSTLKIQPAKLEDSAVYLCASSFSYEQYFGPGTRLTVT.

The CDR3 spells CASSPPPRGSSYNEQFF. The CDR3, as DNA: TGTGCCAGCAGTCCCCCCCCCAGGGGTAGCTCCTACAATGAGCAGTTCTTC. The rearrangement links TRBV28 to TRBJ2-1; a weak D match, TRBD1 (6 bases). V lost 5 bases and J 0 bases, leaving 17 bases between the germline ends. Germline V gene lookup returns CDR1 MDHEN and CDR2 SYDVKM. The CDR3 extends over 17 amino acids.

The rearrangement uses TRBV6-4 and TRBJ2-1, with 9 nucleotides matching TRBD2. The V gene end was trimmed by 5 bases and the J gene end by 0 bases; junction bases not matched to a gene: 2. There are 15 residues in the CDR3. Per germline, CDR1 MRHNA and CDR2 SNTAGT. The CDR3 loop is CASSLSGSSYNEQFF. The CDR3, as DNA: TGTGCCAGCAGTCTTAGCGGGAGCTCCTACAATGAGCAGTTCTTC.

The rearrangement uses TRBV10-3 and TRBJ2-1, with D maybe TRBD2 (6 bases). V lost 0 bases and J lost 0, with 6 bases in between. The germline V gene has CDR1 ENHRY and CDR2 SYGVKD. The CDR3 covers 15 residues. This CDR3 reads CAISESGGSYNEQFF. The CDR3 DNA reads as TGTGCCATCAGTGAGTCCGGGGGCTCCTACAATGAGCAGTTCTTC.

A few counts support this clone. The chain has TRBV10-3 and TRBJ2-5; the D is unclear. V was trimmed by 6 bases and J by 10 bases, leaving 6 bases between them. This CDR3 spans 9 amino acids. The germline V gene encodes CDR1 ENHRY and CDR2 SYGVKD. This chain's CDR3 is CAIRGIQYF. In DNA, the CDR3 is TGTGCCATCAGGGGAATCCAGTACTTC.

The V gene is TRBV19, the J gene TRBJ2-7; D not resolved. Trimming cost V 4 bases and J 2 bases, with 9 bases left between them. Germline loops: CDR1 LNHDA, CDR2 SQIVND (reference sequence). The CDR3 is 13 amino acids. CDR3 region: CASSSGRPYEQYF. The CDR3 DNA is TGTGCCAGTAGTAGCGGACGGCCCTACGAGCAGTACTTC.

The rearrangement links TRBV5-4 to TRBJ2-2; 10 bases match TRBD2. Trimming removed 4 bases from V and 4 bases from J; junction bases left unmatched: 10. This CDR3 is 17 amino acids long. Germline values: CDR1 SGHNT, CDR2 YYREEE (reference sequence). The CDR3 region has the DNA TGTGCCAGCAGCACGAGCGGGAGGGCCGTGGGCACCGGGGAGCTGTTTTTT. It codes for CASSTSGRAVGTGELFF.

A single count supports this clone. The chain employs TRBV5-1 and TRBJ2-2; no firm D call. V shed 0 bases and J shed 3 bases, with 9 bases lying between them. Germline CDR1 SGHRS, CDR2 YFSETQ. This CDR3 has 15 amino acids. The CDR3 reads CASSLGLGDTGELFF. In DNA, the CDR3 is TGCGCCAGCAGCTTGGGTTTAGGAGACACCGGGGAGCTGTTTTTT.

The CDR3 nucleotides are TGTGCCAGCAGCCAATTCACTGAAGCTTTCTTT. Translating gives CASSQFTEAFF. The rearrangement uses TRBV3-1 (or the pseudogene TRBV3-2) and TRBJ1-1; D call uncertain. Trimming removed 2 bases from V and 4 bases from J, with 2 bases in between. Germline V gene lookup returns CDR1 LGHDT and CDR2 YNNKEL (reference sequence). The CDR3 is 11 residues long.

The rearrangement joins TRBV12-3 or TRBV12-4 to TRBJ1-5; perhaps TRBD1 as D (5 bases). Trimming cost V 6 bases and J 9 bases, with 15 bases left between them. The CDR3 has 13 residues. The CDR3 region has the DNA TGTGCCAGCAGCCCTGGGACGAGGCTGCCCCAGCATTTT. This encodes CASSPGTRLPQHF.

CDR3: CAWTQDYSNEQFF. In DNA form, the CDR3 reads TGTGCCTGGACCCAGGACTACTCCAATGAGCAGTTCTTC. The chain employs TRBV30 and TRBJ2-1, with a weak D call TRBD2 (6 bases). The CDR3 totals 13 residues. Trimming took 4 bases from V and 6 from J, leaving 13 bases between them. Germline V CDR1 and CDR2: GTSNPN, SVGIG (reference sequence).

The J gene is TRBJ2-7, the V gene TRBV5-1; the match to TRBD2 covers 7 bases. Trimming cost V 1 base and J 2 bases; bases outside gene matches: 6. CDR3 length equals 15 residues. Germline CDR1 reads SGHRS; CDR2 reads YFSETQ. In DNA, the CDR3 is TGCGCCAGCAGCTTGTATGCGGGAGAAGCCTACGAGCAGTACTTC. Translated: CASSLYAGEAYEQYF.

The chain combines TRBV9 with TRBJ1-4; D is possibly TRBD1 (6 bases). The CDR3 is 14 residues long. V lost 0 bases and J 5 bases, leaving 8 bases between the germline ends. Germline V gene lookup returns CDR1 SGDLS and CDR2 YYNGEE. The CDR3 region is CASSVAGDNEKLFF. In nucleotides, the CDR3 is TGTGCCAGCAGCGTAGCAGGGGACAATGAAAAACTGTTTTTT.

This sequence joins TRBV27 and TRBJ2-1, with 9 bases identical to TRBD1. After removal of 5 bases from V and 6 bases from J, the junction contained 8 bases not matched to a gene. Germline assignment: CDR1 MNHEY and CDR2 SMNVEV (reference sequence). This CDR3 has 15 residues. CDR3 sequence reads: CASSLQGAARNEQFF. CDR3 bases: TGTGCCAGCAGTCTACAGGGGGCGGCTCGCAATGAGCAGTTCTTC.

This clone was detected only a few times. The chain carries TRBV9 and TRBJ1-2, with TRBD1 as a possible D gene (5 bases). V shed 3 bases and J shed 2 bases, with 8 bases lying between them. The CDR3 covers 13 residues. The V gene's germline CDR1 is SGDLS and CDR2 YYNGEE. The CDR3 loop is CASSGRANYGYTF. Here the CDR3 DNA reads TGTGCCAGCAGCGGCAGGGCGAACTATGGCTACACCTTC.

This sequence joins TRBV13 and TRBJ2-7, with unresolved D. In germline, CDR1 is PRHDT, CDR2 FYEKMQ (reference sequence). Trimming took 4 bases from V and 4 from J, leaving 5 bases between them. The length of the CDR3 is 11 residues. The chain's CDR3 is CASSSTYEQYF. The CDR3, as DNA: TGTGCCAGCAGCTCGACGTACGAGCAGTACTTC.